Below are 23 T cell receptor beta chains sequenced from a single sample in a study of blood T cell repertoires in COVID-19. The repertoire was sequenced with immunoSEQ multiplex PCR; TCRdb's copy has only in-frame clones and lacks some. There are about 350,000 clones in the sample; almost 90% occur only once, and 1% lies in the top ten. Sequencing was done on a sample of PBMCs or T cells enriched from blood (not recorded which). These receptors were collected from a woman under 40 who had been exposed to COVID-19.

The genes are TRBV13 and TRBJ1-6; 9 bases agree with TRBD1. The germline V gene has CDR1 PRHDT and CDR2 FYEKMQ (reference sequence). V lost 5 bases and J lost 7; bases outside the gene matches: 6. This CDR3 is 15 amino acids long. The DNA for the CDR3 is TGTGCCAGCAGCCCAGGGACAGGGCAAAATTCACCCCTCCACTTT. Translating it yields CASSPGTGQNSPLHF.

This clone came up once. This rearrangement joins TRBV12-5 to TRBJ2-2; 8 nucleotides match TRBD1. This CDR3 is 15 amino acids long. The J segment lost 6 bases and the V segment lost 6 bases, leaving 9 bases of the junction unmatched. The germline CDR1 and CDR2 sequences are LGHNT and FRNRAP. CDR3 residues: CASGPQGARPGELFF. For the CDR3, the DNA is TGTGCTAGTGGACCTCAGGGGGCGCGCCCCGGGGAGCTGTTTTTT. The variable domain in full, completed from reference TRBV12-5 and TRBJ2-2, reads DARVTQTPRHKVTEMGQEVTMRCQPILGHNTVFWYRQTMMQGLELLAYFRNRAPLDDSGMPKDRFSAEMPDATLATLKIQPSEPRDSAVYFCASGPQGARPGELFFGEGSRLTVL.

The rearrangement uses TRBV28 and TRBJ2-7; 14 bases match TRBD2. Germline assignment: CDR1 MDHEN and CDR2 SYDVKM. CDR3 length: 16 residues. V was pared by 6 bases and J by 2 bases, with 6 bases of the junction left unmatched. The CDR3 here is CASSPRLAGGPYEQYF. The CDR3 bases are TGTGCCAGCAGCCCCCGACTAGCGGGAGGGCCCTACGAGCAGTACTTC.

This clone was counted only a few times. This sequence joins TRBV19 and TRBJ2-3; a weak D match, TRBD2 (6 bases). Germline-derived CDR1 and CDR2 are LNHDA and SQIVND (reference sequence). Trimming removed 3 bases from V and 6 bases from J, with 10 bases in between. The CDR3 consists of 13 residues. This CDR3 is CASSILRDDTQYF. CDR3 coding DNA: TGTGCCAGTAGTATTCTGCGGGACGATACGCAGTATTTT. The full variable domain, completed using reference TRBV19 and TRBJ2-3, is DGGITQSPKYLFRKEGQNVTLSCEQNLNHDAMYWYRQDPGQGLRLIYYSQIVNDFQKGDIAEGYSVSREKKESFPLTVTSAQKNPTAFYLCASSILRDDTQYFGPGTRLTVL.

The chain uses TRBV24-1 and TRBJ2-1, with D possibly being TRBD2 (7 bases). Trimming shortened V by 7 bases and J by 9 bases, and 12 bases separated the two germline ends. CDR1 and CDR2 from the germline V gene are KGHDR and SFDVKD. The CDR3 runs 12 residues. CDR3 DNA sequence: TGTGCCACCAGGGGAGGGGGGACTGAGCAGTTCTTC. Encoded protein: CATRGGGTEQFF.

As regards this clone: Other DNA sequences in this sample translate to the same CDR3. V usage is TRBV27 and J usage is TRBJ2-1; 12 bases line up with TRBD2. The CDR3 has 14 amino acids. Germline CDR1 MNHEY, CDR2 SMNVEV (reference sequence). V trimming: 6 bases; J trimming: 3 bases; junction bases outside the gene matches: 0. The CDR3: CASRTSGSYNEQFF. CDR3 DNA sequence: TGTGCCAGCAGGACTAGCGGGAGCTACAATGAGCAGTTCTTC.

The chain links TRBV19 to TRBJ2-7, with 7 bases identical to TRBD2. The CDR3 runs 15 residues. Germline values: CDR1 LNHDA, CDR2 SQIVND (reference sequence). The V segment lost 3 bases and the J segment 5 bases; nucleotides outside the gene matches: 10. CDR3 sequence: CASSIGGGSVNEQYF. In nucleotides, the CDR3 is TGTGCCAGTAGTATTGGCGGCGGGAGCGTCAACGAGCAGTACTTC.

The chain combines TRBV4-2 with TRBJ1-5, with 8 positions matching TRBD1. Losses at the gene ends were 2 bases for V and 7 bases for J; bases not matched to a gene: 13. Germline CDR1 is LGHNA and CDR2 is YNFKEQ. This CDR3 spans 17 amino acids. The CDR3 nucleotides are TGTGCCAGCAGCCAAAATCCGGGACAGGCTTTTGGGCAGCCCCAGCATTTT. It yields the protein CASSQNPGQAFGQPQHF.

The V gene is TRBV27, the J gene TRBJ1-5; D unresolved. V lost 4 bases and J 2 bases, leaving 18 bases between the germline ends. Germline V gene lookup returns CDR1 MNHEY and CDR2 SMNVEV (reference sequence). CDR3 length equals 17 residues. The CDR3, as DNA: TGTGCCAGCAGTTCCCTTCGGGGAGCGTTAGGCAATCAGCCCCAGCATTTT. Translated: CASSSLRGALGNQPQHF.

The chain has TRBV9 and TRBJ1-1; D is unclear. V lost 4 bases and J 2 bases, leaving 9 bases between the germline ends. The CDR3 is 13 residues long. Germline V gene lookup returns CDR1 SGDLS and CDR2 YYNGEE. The CDR3 DNA follows: TGTGCCAGCAGCCGCGGGATTAACACTGAAGCTTTCTTT. Translation: CASSRGINTEAFF.

In its sample, this clone was seen once. The CDR3 region is CASSWEGIHSPLHF. The CDR3 DNA reads as TGTGCCAGCAGTTGGGAGGGTATACATTCACCCCTCCACTTT. The chain is built from TRBV27 and TRBJ1-6, with no clear D. Trimming removed 4 bases from V and 8 bases from J, with 12 bases in between. Germline assignment: CDR1 MNHEY and CDR2 SMNVEV (reference sequence). The CDR3 totals 14 residues.

This clone came up once. J is TRBJ2-7 and V is TRBV9; the D is unclear. The germline V gene encodes CDR1 SGDLS and CDR2 YYNGEE. The CDR3 sequence is 14 residues long. V dropped 0 bases and J dropped 1 base, with 8 bases sitting between them. DNA of the CDR3: TGTGCCAGCAGCGTAGGCTCCCAGTCCTACGAGCAGTACTTC. Its translation: CASSVGSQSYEQYF. The variable domain in full, completed from reference TRBV9 and TRBJ2-7, reads DSGVTQTPKHLITATGQRVTLRCSPRSGDLSVYWYQQSLDQGLQFLIQYYNGEERAKGNILERFSAQQFPDLHSELNLSSLELGDSALYFCASSVGSQSYEQYFGPGTRLTVT.

For the CDR3, the DNA is TGTGCCATCAGTGAGTCGGCCGGGACAGGGGGCTTATTAGATAATTCACCCCTCCACTTT. Translating it yields CAISESAGTGGLLDNSPLHF. The gene calls are TRBV10-3 and TRBJ1-6, with 12 bases lining up with TRBD1. Looked up from germline, CDR1 is ENHRY and CDR2 is SYGVKD. This CDR3 has 20 residues. V dropped 0 bases and J dropped 5; count of bases not matched to a gene: 11.

V is TRBV5-8 and J is TRBJ2-2, with TRBD1 as a possible D gene (6 bases). The germline V and J ends were trimmed by 4 bases and 5 bases, with 18 bases remaining between them. The CDR3 has 16 amino acids. Germline CDR1 is SGHTS and CDR2 is YDEGEE. Here the CDR3 reads CASSLLRDTITGELFF. CDR3 DNA: TGTGCCAGCAGCCTCCTTCGGGACACCATAACCGGGGAGCTGTTTTTT. Full variable domain (outside the CDR3, taken from reference TRBV5-8 and TRBJ2-2): EAGVTQSPTHLIKTRGQQATLRCSPISGHTSVYWYQQALGLGLQFLLWYDEGEERNRGNFPPRFSGRQFPNYSSELNVNALELEDSALYLCASSLLRDTITGELFFGEGSRLTVL.

The chain couples TRBV4-2 to TRBJ2-7; 12 bases agree with TRBD2. The CDR3 runs to 16 residues. Germline CDR1 and CDR2: LGHNA and YNFKEQ. V was clipped by 1 base and J by 4 bases; unmatched bases: 5. The CDR3 DNA follows: TGTGCCAGCAGCCAAGCTAGCGGGAGGGCCGGATACGAGCAGTACTTC. Translation: CASSQASGRAGYEQYF.

As concerns this clone: Relative to the germline gene, one junction end is altered; a read error may explain this. The J gene is TRBJ1-4, the V gene TRBV12-3 or TRBV12-4; no reliable D call. This CDR3 is 12 amino acids long. The CDR3 nucleotides read TGTGCCAGCAGTTTTCCTAAGGAAAAACTGTTTTTT. Translating it yields CASSFPKEKLFF.

This clone has a handful of counts. The chain recombines TRBV5-1 with TRBJ1-2; 7 bases are shared with TRBD1. V gave up 3 bases and J gave up 0 bases; unmatched junction bases: 2. Per the germline V gene, CDR1 is SGHRS and CDR2 is YFSETQ. This CDR3 has 14 amino acids. For the CDR3, the DNA is TGCGCCAGCAGCTCGGGGACAGCTAACTATGGCTACACCTTC. This sequence encodes CASSSGTANYGYTF.

The chain employs TRBV7-3 and TRBJ2-7, with D perhaps matching TRBD1 (5 bases). Germline V gene sequence: CDR1 SGHTA, CDR2 FQGTGA. This CDR3 comprises 13 residues. With 3 bases removed from V and 5 bases from J, the gap between germline ends came to 11 bases. CDR3 residues: CASSFQGAHEQYF. In DNA form, the CDR3 reads TGTGCCAGCAGCTTCCAAGGGGCTCACGAGCAGTACTTC.

The chain recombines TRBV27 with TRBJ2-7; tentative D call: TRBD2 (5 bases). The CDR3 runs to 12 residues. The ends were cut back, 3 bases at V and 6 bases at J, with 9 bases in the middle. Germline V gene sequence: CDR1 MNHEY, CDR2 SMNVEV (reference sequence). The CDR3 here is CASSFLGGEQYF. CDR3 in DNA: TGTGCCAGCAGTTTCCTCGGAGGCGAGCAGTACTTC.

This chain links TRBV5-1 with TRBJ2-5; TRBD1 matches 7 bases. J lost 6 bases, V lost 3 bases, and 8 bases had no gene match. The CDR3 consists of 14 residues. Germline CDR1 is SGHRS and CDR2 is YFSETQ. The chain's CDR3 is CASSYLQGLQTQYF. CDR3 bases: TGCGCCAGCAGCTACTTACAGGGGTTGCAGACCCAGTACTTC.

The rearrangement joins TRBV15 to TRBJ1-3; possibly TRBD1 for D (6 bases). CDR1 LNHNV and CDR2 YYDKDF come from the germline V gene (reference sequence). V was shortened by 0 bases and J by 2 bases, with 11 bases between the two germline ends. The CDR3 loop spans 16 amino acids. The CDR3 DNA reads TGTGCCACCAGCAGAGATGGTACAGGGACTGGAAACACCATATATTTT. Protein product: CATSRDGTGTGNTIYF.

The chain recombines TRBV6-5 with TRBJ2-7; 8 positions agree with TRBD2. Trimming at V came to 5 bases and at J to 2 bases, leaving 5 bases not matched to a gene. The CDR3 sequence is 14 residues long. The germline gives CDR1 MNHEY, CDR2 SVGAGI. CDR3 DNA sequence: TGTGCCAGCAGTCTTAGCGGGACCCCCTACGAGCAGTACTTC. Its translation: CASSLSGTPYEQYF.

The chain recombines TRBV15 with TRBJ2-1; 8 nucleotides match TRBD2. CDR1 is LNHNV, CDR2 YYDKDF, per germline (reference sequence). V lost 0 bases and J lost 9; bases outside the gene matches: 7. The length of the CDR3 is 15 residues. The CDR3 loop reads CATSRDSSGSGEQFF. In DNA form, the CDR3 reads TGTGCCACCAGCAGAGACTCAAGCGGGAGTGGTGAGCAGTTCTTC. The full variable domain, its missing parts supplied by reference TRBV15 and TRBJ2-1, is DAMVIQNPRYQVTQFGKPVTLSCSQTLNHNVMYWYQQKSSQAPKLLFHYYDKDFNNEADTPDNFQSRRPNTSFCFLDIRSPGLGDTAMYLCATSRDSSGSGEQFFGPGTRLTVL.